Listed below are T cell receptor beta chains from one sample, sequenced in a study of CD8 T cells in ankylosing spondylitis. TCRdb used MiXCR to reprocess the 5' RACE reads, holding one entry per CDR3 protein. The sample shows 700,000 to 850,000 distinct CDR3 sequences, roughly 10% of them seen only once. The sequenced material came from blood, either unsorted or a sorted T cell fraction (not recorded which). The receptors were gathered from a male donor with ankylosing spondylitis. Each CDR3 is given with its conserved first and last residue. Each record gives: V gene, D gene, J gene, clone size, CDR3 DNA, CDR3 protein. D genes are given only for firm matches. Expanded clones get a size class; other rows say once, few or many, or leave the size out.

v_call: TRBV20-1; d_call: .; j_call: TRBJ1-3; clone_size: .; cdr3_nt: TGCAGTGCTAGAGCATTGTGGGACACCATATATTTT; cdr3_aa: CSARALWDTIYF
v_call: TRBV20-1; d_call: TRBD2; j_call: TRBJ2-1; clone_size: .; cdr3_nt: TGCAGTGGCCTAGCGGGAGCGAATGAGCAGTTCTTC; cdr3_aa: CSGLAGANEQFF
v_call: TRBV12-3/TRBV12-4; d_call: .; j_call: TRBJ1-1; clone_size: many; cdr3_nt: TGTGCCAGCAGGGCGGGGGAGGCTGAAGCTTTCTTT; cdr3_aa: CASRAGEAEAFF
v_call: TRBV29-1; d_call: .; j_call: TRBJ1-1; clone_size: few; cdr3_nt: TGCAGCGTTGAGTTGAGGCGGAACACTGAAGCTTTCTTT; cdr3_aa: CSVELRRNTEAFF
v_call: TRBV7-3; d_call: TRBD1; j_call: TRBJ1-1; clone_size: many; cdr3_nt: TGTGCCAGCAGCTTTGCTACAGGGGCTGAAGCTTTCTTT; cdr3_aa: CASSFATGAEAFF
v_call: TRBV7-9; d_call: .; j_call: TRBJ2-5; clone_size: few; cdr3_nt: TGTGCCAGCAGCTTCCGGCTAGGACGGGAGACCCAGTACTTC; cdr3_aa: CASSFRLGRETQYF
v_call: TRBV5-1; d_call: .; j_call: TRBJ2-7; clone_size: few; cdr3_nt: TGCGCCAGCAGCTTGATGGGCGACAGAGACTACGAGCAGTACTTC; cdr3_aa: CASSLMGDRDYEQYF
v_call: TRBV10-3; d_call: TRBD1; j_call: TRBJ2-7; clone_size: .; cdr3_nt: TGTGCCATCAGTGGCCGGGACAGGGGGTATTACGAGCAGTACTTC; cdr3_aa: CAISGRDRGYYEQYF
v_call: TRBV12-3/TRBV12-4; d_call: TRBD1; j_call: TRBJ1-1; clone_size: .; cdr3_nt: TGTGCCAGCAGTTTTAAAGGGACAGCAACTGAAGCTTTCTTT; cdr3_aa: CASSFKGTATEAFF
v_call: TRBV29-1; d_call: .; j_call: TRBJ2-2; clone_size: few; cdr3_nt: TGCAGCGTTAGAGCACTACTGAACACCGGGGAGCTGTTTTTT; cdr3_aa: CSVRALLNTGELFF
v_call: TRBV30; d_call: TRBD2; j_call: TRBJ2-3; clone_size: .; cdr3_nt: TGTGCCTGCAGACTAGCGGGGGGGACAGATACGCAGTATTTT; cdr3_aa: CACRLAGGTDTQYF
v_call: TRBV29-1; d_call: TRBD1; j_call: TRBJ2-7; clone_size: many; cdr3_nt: TGCAGCGTTGTTCGATGGGGACAGAGCGACGAGCAGTACTTC; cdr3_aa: CSVVRWGQSDEQYF
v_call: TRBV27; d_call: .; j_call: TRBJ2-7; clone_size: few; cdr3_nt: TGTGCCAGCAGCCGAGAGGCCTCCTTCTACGAGCAGTACTTC; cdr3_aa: CASSREASFYEQYF
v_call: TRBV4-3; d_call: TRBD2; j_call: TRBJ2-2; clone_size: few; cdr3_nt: TGCGCCAGCAGCCGAACAGCGGGAGGCACCGGGGAGCTGTTTTTT; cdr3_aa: CASSRTAGGTGELFF
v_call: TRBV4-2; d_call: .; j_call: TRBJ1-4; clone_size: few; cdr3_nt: TGTGCCAGCAGCCAAGATCCGGGCAGGGCGGGTGAAAAACTGTTTTTT; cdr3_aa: CASSQDPGRAGEKLFF
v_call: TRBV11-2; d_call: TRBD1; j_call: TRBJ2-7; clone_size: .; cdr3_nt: TGTGCCAGCAGCTTAGTTCCACGGGGGTGGGACAGGAGCTCCTACGAGCAGTACTTC; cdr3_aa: CASSLVPRGWDRSSYEQYF
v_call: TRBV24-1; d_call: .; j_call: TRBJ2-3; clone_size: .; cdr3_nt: TGTGCCACCAGTGATACCCCAGTGGTTGATACGCAGTATTTT; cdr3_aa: CATSDTPVVDTQYF
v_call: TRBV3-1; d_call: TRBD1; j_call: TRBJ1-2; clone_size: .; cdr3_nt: TGTGCCAGCAGCCAAGACCAGGGGGCCTACACCTTC; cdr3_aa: CASSQDQGAYTF